A single TCR beta chain is shown here with its context. The antigen remains undetermined. The treatment here: approximately nine-day PBMC culture with coronavirus spike peptide pools or control peptides (ViraFEST assay). This entry is derived from a study of vaccination and CD4 T cells after COVID-19. Study at large: Nasal swab PCR detected SARS-CoV-2 in convalescent patients; eight to ten had mild disease, one severe. Cultures that served as controls received a CEFX pool, an HIV-1 Nef pool, or no peptide. Study conclusions and caveats: Spike mono-reactivity applied to 304 of 307 vaccine-specific clones detected in convalescent patients.

The CDR3 sequence is 15 residues long. The V end was cut by 8 bases, the J end by 6 bases, with 19 bases between. Germline V gene lookup returns CDR1 SEHNR and CDR2 FQNEAQ (reference sequence). Researchers used the Oncomine TCR Beta short-read assay to sequence DNA from cultured CD4+ T cells. TCRdb analysed the PCR reads with MiXCR anew, one entry per CDR3 protein. The sample consists of about 8,900 distinct CDR3 sequences, 35% to 40% of them appearing once. Sample: CD4+ T cells from blood, cultured in vitro. This chain links TRBV7-9 with TRBJ1-4; a possible D gene is TRBD1 (5 bases). The source is a human donor who had recovered from COVID-19. The CDR3 bases are TGTGCCAGCGGGGGGGGACGCATTCTCGATGAAAAACTGTTTTTT. It yields the protein CASGGGRILDEKLFF.